The 4 T cell receptor beta chains in this list originate from one sample, sequenced in a study of shared clonotypes between healthy human individuals. Here immunoSEQ multiplex PCR was the method, and the copy in TCRdb shows in-frame clones only, minus some. The sample gives 1.6 million or so clones, around 95% of which show up once; more than 0.9% is in the top ten. The source material was naive CD4+ T cells sorted from blood. Subset: CD45RA+ positively selected. The receptors were sampled from a man aged 25 to 40 in good health.

V usage is TRBV28 and J usage is TRBJ2-7, with 7 bases lining up with TRBD1. Germline V gene data show CDR1 as MDHEN and CDR2 as SYDVKM. Trimming cost V 4 bases and J 7 bases; bases outside gene matches: 10. This CDR3 has 14 amino acids. CDR3 amino acids: CASSSPGGSGEQYF. The CDR3 DNA follows: TGTGCCAGCAGTTCCCCAGGGGGTTCGGGGGAGCAGTACTTC.

The genes are TRBV5-4 and TRBJ2-1; D unclear. Between the trimmed V and J ends, which lost 0 bases and 5 bases, there was a span of 3 bases. CDR3 size: 12 residues. Germline V gene data show CDR1 as SGHNT and CDR2 as YYREEE (reference sequence). For the CDR3, the DNA is TGTGCCAGCAGCTTGGTCAACAATGAGCAGTTCTTC. Translated: CASSLVNNEQFF. The whole variable domain, filled in from reference TRBV5-4 and TRBJ2-1, reads ETGVTQSPTHLIKTRGQQVTLRCSSQSGHNTVSWYQQALGQGPQFIFQYYREEENGRGNFPPRFSGLQFPNYSSELNVNALELDDSALYLCASSLVNNEQFFGPGTRLTVL.

Concerning this clone itself: The junction shows a germline mismatch at one end, possibly a read error. The J gene is TRBJ2-7, the V gene TRBV2, with a weak D call TRBD1 (6 bases). CDR3 length: 14 residues. Germline lookup yields CDR1 SNHLY and CDR2 FYNNEI. Here the CDR3 DNA reads TGTGCCAGCATTGAACAGGGTGCGACCTACGAGCAGTACTTC. Translated, it gives CASIEQGATYEQYF.

The chain uses TRBV7-9 and TRBJ2-1; TRBD1 agrees at 7 bases. Unmatched junction bases numbered 2, after V lost 3 bases and J lost 15 bases. This CDR3 has 10 amino acids. Germline V gene data show CDR1 as SEHNR and CDR2 as FQNEAQ (reference sequence). For the CDR3, the DNA is TGTGCCAGCAGCTTTGGGACAGCGTTCTTC. Translated, it gives CASSFGTAFF.